Following are 26 T cell receptor beta chains from one sample sequenced in a study of regulatory T cells in long-lasting Graves disease. Relying on iRepertoire HTBI primers and Arm-PCR of CDR3 regions, the team built TCR beta libraries. Each CDR3 protein is one row after TCRdb ran MiXCR on the multiplex PCR reads. The profile shows hundreds of thousands of distinct CDR3 sequences, 16% of them singletons. The time point was: newly diagnosed GD, antithyroid drugs for less than 3 months. The TCR library used RNA extracted from PBMCs. Separately, the same data were catalogued under a study of T cells in Graves' hyperthyroidism and ophthalmopathy.

The sample was peripheral blood mononuclear cells (PBMCs), taken at new diagnosis, from a patient treated with antithyroid drugs. The receptors here all came from a man aged 18 to 30 with Graves disease.

This clonotype was found many times. The rearrangement links TRBV27 to TRBJ1-1, with D possibly TRBD1 on 5 matching bases. The V gene's germline CDR1 is MNHEY and CDR2 SMNVEV (reference sequence). The CDR3 sequence is 12 residues long. V lost 0 bases, J lost 10 bases, and 9 bases lay in between. CDR3 bases: TGTGCCAGCAGTTTATCGACCGGGGCAGCTTTCTTT. It is translated as CASSLSTGAAFF.

This clonotype came up many times. The chain uses TRBV15 and TRBJ2-1; D is unresolved. Germline CDR1 is LNHNV and CDR2 is YYDKDF (reference sequence). The CDR3 loop spans 13 amino acids. Trimming cost V 0 bases and J 5 bases, with 5 bases left between them. The CDR3: CATSRDLNNEQFF. The CDR3 region has the DNA TGTGCCACCAGCAGAGATCTCAACAATGAGCAGTTCTTC.

The chain links TRBV6-2 or TRBV6-3 to TRBJ2-4; unclear D gene. The germline V and J ends were trimmed by 5 bases and 9 bases, with 17 bases remaining between them. The CDR3 loop spans 14 amino acids. Germline lookup yields CDR1 MNHEY and CDR2 SVGEGT. The CDR3, as DNA: TGTGCCAGCAGTGAAAGCCTCGTTCTAAGCATTCAGTACTTC. Protein sequence: CASSESLVLSIQYF.

This clonotype showed up many times. The chain links TRBV20-1 to TRBJ1-1; 7 bases agree with TRBD1. The CDR3 sequence is 12 residues long. After removal of 4 bases from V and 7 bases from J, the junction contained 6 bases not matched to a gene. CDR1 DFQATT and CDR2 SNEGSKA come from the germline V gene (reference sequence). CDR3 DNA sequence: TGCAGTGCTAAACAGGGGCCGGGTGAAGCTTTCTTT. It yields the protein CSAKQGPGEAFF.

In this sample, this clonotype turned up a few times. The chain links TRBV7-2 to TRBJ2-7; 15 positions agree with TRBD2. Germline values: CDR1 SGHTA, CDR2 FQGNSA. This CDR3 contains 20 residues. With V trimmed by 4 bases and J by 7 bases, 20 bases remained unmatched. For the CDR3, the DNA is TGTGCCAGCAGCTCGCCCCGATCCGGACTAGCGGGAGGGCCCACGGAAGAGCAGTACTTC. Protein product: CASSSPRSGLAGGPTEEQYF. Full variable domain (outside the CDR3, taken from reference TRBV7-2 and TRBJ2-7): GAGVSQSPSNKVTEKGKDVELRCDPISGHTALYWYRQSLGQGLEFLIYFQGNSAPDKSGLPSDRFSAERTGGSVSTLTIQRTQQEDSAVYLCASSSPRSGLAGGPTEEQYFGPGTRLTVT.

This clonotype came up many times. CDR3 nucleotide sequence: TGCGCCAGCGCTAGCGACGGCGGTAGGACAGGGCAAGGAGATACGCAGTATTTT. This encodes CASASDGGRTGQGDTQYF. This rearrangement joins TRBV5-1 to TRBJ2-3, with 8 positions matching TRBD1. This CDR3 has 18 residues. CDR1 SGHRS and CDR2 YFSETQ come from the germline V gene. V lost 7 bases to trimming and J lost 5 bases; unmatched junction nucleotides: 21.

This clonotype occurred a few times. J is TRBJ2-2 and V is TRBV27; D not resolved. Germline lookup yields CDR1 MNHEY and CDR2 SMNVEV (reference sequence). The CDR3 consists of 15 residues. V was shortened by 2 bases and J by 6 bases, with 13 bases between the two germline ends. This CDR3 is CASSLGVGLPGELFF. Here the CDR3 DNA reads TGTGCCAGCAGTTTAGGGGTTGGGTTGCCCGGGGAGCTGTTTTTT.

In its sample, this clonotype was seen a few times. It is likely a read error: a sequence one base away is far more abundant. The gene calls are TRBV20-1 and TRBJ2-1; no definite D call. The better agreement between TRBJ2-5 and the DNA end casts doubt on the J call. Germline assignment: CDR1 DFQATT and CDR2 SNEGSKA (reference sequence). This CDR3 is built from 13 residues. In DNA, the CDR3 is TGCGGTGCCATTCCCATGGGCGAGGAGACCCAGTACTTC. Translation: CGAIPMGEETQYF.

This clonotype was recorded at least ten times. One junction end disagrees with the germline gene, perhaps due to a read error. The rearrangement uses TRBV3-1 and TRBJ1-1; 7 bases agree with TRBD1. Germline V gene data show CDR1 as LGHDT and CDR2 as YNNKEL (reference sequence). CDR3 size: 14 residues. The CDR3 region is CASSQDTMWGQLYF. The DNA for the CDR3 is TGTGCCAGCAGCCAAGATACAATGTGGGGACAGCTCTATTTT.

Comments on this clonotype: No conserved phenylalanine or tryptophan ends this CDR3, so it is likely a read error. The chain joins TRBV12-3 or TRBV12-4 to TRBJ1-2; TRBD1 aligns across 12 bases. Unmatched junction bases numbered 3, after V lost 6 bases and J lost 4 bases. CDR3 length: 14 residues. This CDR3 is CASRPGQGAYGYTL. CDR3 DNA: TGTGCCAGCAGGCCGGGACAGGGGGCCTATGGCTACACCCTC.

This clonotype was counted only a few times. V and J are TRBV5-1 and TRBJ1-5, with D possibly matching TRBD1 (6 bases). Between the trimmed V and J ends, which lost 0 bases and 2 bases, there was a span of 9 bases. Germline assignment: CDR1 SGHRS and CDR2 YFSETQ. CDR3 length equals 15 residues. The CDR3 spells CASSLEGVGNQPQHF. CDR3 nucleotide sequence: TGCGCCAGCAGCTTGGAGGGGGTTGGCAATCAGCCCCAGCATTTT.

The chain has TRBV3-1 and TRBJ2-7; 10 bases map to TRBD2. The CDR3 loop spans 12 amino acids. With 11 bases clipped from V and 3 bases from J, the junction kept 4 bases outside the gene matches. Germline lookup yields CDR1 LGHDT and CDR2 YNNKEL (reference sequence). The CDR3 spells CASAGGYYEQYF. The CDR3 DNA reads TGTGCCTCAGCGGGAGGGTACTACGAGCAGTACTTC.

The genes are TRBV29-1 and TRBJ2-1, with TRBD2 as a possible D gene (6 bases). Germline V gives CDR1 SQVTM, CDR2 ANQGSEA. There are 14 residues in the CDR3. The CDR3 DNA follows: TGCAACTATCAGGGCACTAGCAGAAGCAATGAGCAGTTCTTC. Translating it yields CNYQGTSRSNEQFF.

This sequence joins TRBV20-1 and TRBJ2-7; 9 bases align to TRBD2. The germline V gene encodes CDR1 DFQATT and CDR2 SNEGSKA (reference sequence). The V gene end was trimmed by 3 bases and the J gene end by 1 base; junction bases not matched to a gene: 7. The CDR3 runs 15 residues. CDR3 residues: CSARNSGRGSYEQYF. In DNA form, the CDR3 reads TGCAGTGCTAGGAATAGCGGGAGAGGTTCCTACGAGCAGTACTTC.

This clonotype was observed at least ten times. CDR3 DNA: TGTGCCAGCACCCTTGGGGGAGTTGGGGCCAACGTCCTGACTTTC. It specifies CASTLGGVGANVLTF. The V gene is TRBV12-3 or TRBV12-4, the J gene TRBJ2-6; D is tentatively TRBD1 or TRBD2 (5 bases each). Trimming cost V 7 bases and J 3 bases, with 13 bases left between them. The CDR3 is 15 amino acids.

J is TRBJ2-2 and V is TRBV6-1; D is perhaps TRBD2 (6 bases). Between the trimmed V and J ends, which lost 7 bases and 4 bases, there was a span of 16 bases. Germline assignment: CDR1 MNHNS and CDR2 SASEGT. The CDR3 sequence is 15 residues long. As DNA, the CDR3 is TGTGCCAGCACCTTACACGGGGGAACCACCGGGGAGCTGTTTTTT. Translation: CASTLHGGTTGELFF.

The genes are TRBV2 and TRBJ1-1; 8 positions match TRBD1. Germline V gene sequence: CDR1 SNHLY, CDR2 FYNNEI. The CDR3 runs to 17 residues. With 1 base clipped from V and 2 bases from J, the junction kept 9 bases outside the gene matches. The CDR3 DNA sequence: TGTGCCAGCAGTGAAGGGTTGTCCGGACAGGGAAACACTGAAGCTTTCTTT. The encoded protein is CASSEGLSGQGNTEAFF.

A few counts support this clonotype. This rearrangement joins TRBV6-1 to TRBJ1-2; D gene uncertain. The CDR3 contains 11 residues. Germline CDR1 MNHNS, CDR2 SASEGT. Trimming removed 8 bases at V and 3 bases at J, with 7 bases between. CDR3 DNA: TGTGCCAGCGGGAGCTACTATGGCTACACCTTC. Translated: CASGSYYGYTF.

This clonotype was recorded many times. The chain links TRBV6-1 to TRBJ2-2; TRBD2 matches 13 bases. CDR3 length: 17 amino acids. Germline loops: CDR1 MNHNS, CDR2 SASEGT. With 6 bases clipped from V and 4 bases from J, the junction kept 8 bases outside the gene matches. The CDR3 DNA reads TGTGCCAGCAGCGCCCGGACTAGCGGGAGTATCACCGGGGAGCTGTTTTTT. This translates into CASSARTSGSITGELFF.

The chain employs TRBV25-1 and TRBJ2-3, with D perhaps matching TRBD1 or TRBD2 (5 bases each). Trimming removed 3 bases at V and 4 bases at J, with 23 bases between. The V gene's germline CDR1 is MGHDK and CDR2 SYGVNS. The length of the CDR3 is 18 residues. Written as DNA, the CDR3 is TGTGCCAGCAGTGATTCCCACGGCGAGGGGTCACTCGCAGATACGCAGTATTTT. It is translated as CASSDSHGEGSLADTQYF.

The V and J genes are TRBV19 and TRBJ2-7, with D maybe TRBD1 (6 bases). The V end was cut by 6 bases, the J end by 2 bases, with 11 bases between. Germline V lookup: CDR1 LNHDA, CDR2 SQIVND (reference sequence). This CDR3 comprises 13 residues. CDR3 region: CASRGDTTYEQYF. The DNA for the CDR3 is TGTGCCAGTAGGGGGGACACCACCTACGAGCAGTACTTC.

This sequence joins TRBV20-1 and TRBJ1-1, with D possibly TRBD1 on 5 matching bases. The V end was cut by 0 bases, the J end by 4 bases, with 18 bases between. CDR3 length: 16 residues. CDR1 is DFQATT and CDR2 is SNEGSKA in the germline V gene (reference sequence). The CDR3 here is CSARDFGVRGPTEAFF. CDR3 nucleotides: TGCAGTGCTAGAGATTTCGGGGTAAGGGGTCCCACTGAAGCTTTCTTT.

A note on this clonotype: A much larger clone differs by one base, so this may be a read error. The CDR3 DNA reads as TGTGCCAGCAGTCTGAGCGGGAGGATCTCCTACGAGCAGCACTTC. It is translated as CASSLSGRISYEQHF. J is TRBJ2-7 and V is TRBV12-3 or TRBV12-4; 9 bases match TRBD2. The CDR3 covers 15 residues.

This clonotype has ten or more counts. The V gene is TRBV11-1, the J gene TRBJ2-5; 10 bases match TRBD1. The ends lost 3 bases at V and 5 bases at J; junction bases unmatched: 6. Germline V gene lookup returns CDR1 SGHAT and CDR2 FQDESV (reference sequence). There are 15 residues in the CDR3. CDR3 protein: CASSFQMDRGETQYF. CDR3 in DNA: TGTGCCAGCAGCTTTCAAATGGACAGGGGGGAGACCCAGTACTTC.

Only a few counts were recorded for this clonotype. V is TRBV5-1 and J is TRBJ2-7; 7 nucleotides match TRBD1. After removal of 4 bases from V and 0 bases from J, the junction contained 10 bases not matched to a gene. CDR3 length: 16 amino acids. Germline loops: CDR1 SGHRS, CDR2 YFSETQ. This chain's CDR3 is CASSLTAGGSSYEQYF. For the CDR3, the DNA is TGCGCCAGCAGCCTGACAGCAGGGGGAAGCTCCTACGAGCAGTACTTC.

In its sample, this clonotype was seen many times. CDR3 protein: CASSEGIFLGIGGYGYTF. DNA for the CDR3: TGTGCCAGCAGTGAAGGAATCTTCCTTGGCATCGGAGGGTATGGCTACACCTTC. The chain couples TRBV6-1 to TRBJ1-2; D gene ambiguous. V was shortened by 1 base and J by 5 bases, with 23 bases between the two germline ends. The CDR3 loop spans 18 amino acids. Germline loops: CDR1 MNHNS, CDR2 SASEGT.